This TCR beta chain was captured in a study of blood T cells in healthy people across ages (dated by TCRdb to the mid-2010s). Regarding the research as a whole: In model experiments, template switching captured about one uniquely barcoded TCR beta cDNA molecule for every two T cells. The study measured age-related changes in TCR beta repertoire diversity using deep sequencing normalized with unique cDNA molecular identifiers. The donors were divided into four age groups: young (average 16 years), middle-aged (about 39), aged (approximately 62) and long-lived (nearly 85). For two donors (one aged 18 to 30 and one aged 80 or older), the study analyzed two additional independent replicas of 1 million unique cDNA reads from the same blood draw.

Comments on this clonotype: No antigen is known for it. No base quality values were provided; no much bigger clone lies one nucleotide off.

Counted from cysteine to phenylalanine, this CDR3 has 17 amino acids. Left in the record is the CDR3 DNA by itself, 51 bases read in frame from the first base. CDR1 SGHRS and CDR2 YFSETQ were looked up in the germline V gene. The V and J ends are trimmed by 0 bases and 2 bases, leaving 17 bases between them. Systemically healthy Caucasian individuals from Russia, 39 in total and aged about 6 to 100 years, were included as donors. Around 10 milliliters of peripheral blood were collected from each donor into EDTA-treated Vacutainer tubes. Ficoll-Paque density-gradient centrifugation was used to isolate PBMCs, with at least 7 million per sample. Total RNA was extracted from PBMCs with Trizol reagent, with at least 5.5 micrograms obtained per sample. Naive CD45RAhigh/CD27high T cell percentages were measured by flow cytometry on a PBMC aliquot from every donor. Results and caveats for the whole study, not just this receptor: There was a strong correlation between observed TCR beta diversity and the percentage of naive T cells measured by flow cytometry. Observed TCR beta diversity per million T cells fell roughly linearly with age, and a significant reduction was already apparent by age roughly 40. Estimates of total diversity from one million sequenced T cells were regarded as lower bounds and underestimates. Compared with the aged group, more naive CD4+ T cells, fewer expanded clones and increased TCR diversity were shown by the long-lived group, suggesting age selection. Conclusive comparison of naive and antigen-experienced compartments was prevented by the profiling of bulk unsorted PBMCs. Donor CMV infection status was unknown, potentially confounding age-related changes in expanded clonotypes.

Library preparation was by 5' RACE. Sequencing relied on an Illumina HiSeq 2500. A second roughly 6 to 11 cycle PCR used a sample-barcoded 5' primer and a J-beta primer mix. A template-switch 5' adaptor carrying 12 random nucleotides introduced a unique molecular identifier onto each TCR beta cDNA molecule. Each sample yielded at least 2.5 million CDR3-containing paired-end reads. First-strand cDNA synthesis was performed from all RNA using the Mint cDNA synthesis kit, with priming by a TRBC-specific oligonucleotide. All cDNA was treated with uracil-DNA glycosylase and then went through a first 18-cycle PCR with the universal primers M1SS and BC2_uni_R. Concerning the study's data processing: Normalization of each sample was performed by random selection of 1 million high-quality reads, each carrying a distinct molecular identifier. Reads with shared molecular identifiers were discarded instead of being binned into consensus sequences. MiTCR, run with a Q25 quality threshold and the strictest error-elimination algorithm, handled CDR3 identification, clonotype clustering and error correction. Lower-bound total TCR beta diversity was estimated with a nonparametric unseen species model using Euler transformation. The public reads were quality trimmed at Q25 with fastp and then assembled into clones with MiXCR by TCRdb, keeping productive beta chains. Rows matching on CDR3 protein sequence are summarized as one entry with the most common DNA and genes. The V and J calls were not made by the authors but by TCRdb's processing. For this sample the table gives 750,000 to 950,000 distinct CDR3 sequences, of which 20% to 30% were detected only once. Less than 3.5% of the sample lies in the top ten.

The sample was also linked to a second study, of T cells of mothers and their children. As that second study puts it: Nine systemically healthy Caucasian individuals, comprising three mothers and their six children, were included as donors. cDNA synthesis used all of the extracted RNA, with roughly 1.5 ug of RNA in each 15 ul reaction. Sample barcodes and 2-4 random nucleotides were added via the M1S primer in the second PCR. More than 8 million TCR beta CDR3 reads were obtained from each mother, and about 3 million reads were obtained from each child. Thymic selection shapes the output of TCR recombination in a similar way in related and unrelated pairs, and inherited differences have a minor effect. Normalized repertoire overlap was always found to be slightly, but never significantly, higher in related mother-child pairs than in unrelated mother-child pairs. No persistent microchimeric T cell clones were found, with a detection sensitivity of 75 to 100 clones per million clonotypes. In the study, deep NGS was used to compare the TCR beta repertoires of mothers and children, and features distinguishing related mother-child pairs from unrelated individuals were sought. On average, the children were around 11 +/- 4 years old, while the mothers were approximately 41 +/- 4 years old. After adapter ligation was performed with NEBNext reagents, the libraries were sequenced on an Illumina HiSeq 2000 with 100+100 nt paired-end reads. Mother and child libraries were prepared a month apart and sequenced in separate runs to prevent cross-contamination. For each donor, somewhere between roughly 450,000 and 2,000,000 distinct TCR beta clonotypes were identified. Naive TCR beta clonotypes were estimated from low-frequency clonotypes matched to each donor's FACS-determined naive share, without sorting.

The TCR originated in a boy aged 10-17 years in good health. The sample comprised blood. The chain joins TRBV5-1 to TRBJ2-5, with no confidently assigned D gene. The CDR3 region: CASSLEFWLTKQETQYF. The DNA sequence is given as TGCGCCAGCAGCTTGGAGTTTTGGCTAACAAAACAAGAGACCCAGTACTTC.